This is a list of T cell receptor beta chains from one sample in a study of T-cell reconstitution after alpha-beta-depleted transplantation in children. TCRdb redid the calling of the PCR reads with MiXCR, one entry per CDR3 protein. The sample lists about 420,000 distinct CDR3 sequences; 15% to 20% were seen once. The sample consisted of PBMCs, mostly from graft donor cells, taken 360 days after TCRalphabeta/CD19-depleted stem cell transplant. Source of these receptors: a boy in the first two years of life who had a stem cell transplant for Wiskott-Aldrich syndrome, so the T cells may come from the graft donor. The CDR3 runs from the conserved cysteine through the conserved F or W. The D gene is left open where the match is weak. Some rows have no size entry. The others give once, few or many, or a class for an expanded clone.

D: .
V: TRBV20-1
J: TRBJ2-5
size: .
CDR3: CSAIKGGKVETQYF
DNA: TGCAGTGCTATAAAGGGGGGGAAAGTAGAGACCCAGTACTTC

D: .
V: TRBV15
J: TRBJ2-3
size: few
CDR3: CATSSDGAHTDTQYF
DNA: TGTGCCACCTCTAGCGACGGAGCCCACACAGATACGCAGTATTTT

D: .
V: TRBV30
J: TRBJ2-2
size: .
CDR3: CAWTSTPRNTGELFF
DNA: TGTGCCTGGACGAGTACCCCCCGGAACACCGGGGAGCTGTTTTTT

D: TRBD2
V: TRBV6-1
J: TRBJ2-3
size: .
CDR3: CASRSGGLGSDTQYF
DNA: TGTGCCAGCAGATCCGGGGGACTAGGCTCGGATACGCAGTATTTT

D: TRBD1
V: TRBV12-3/TRBV12-4
J: TRBJ2-2
size: .
CDR3: CASRSGTGVTGELFF
DNA: TGTGCCAGCAGATCCGGGACAGGGGTCACCGGGGAGCTGTTTTTT

D: TRBD2
V: TRBV3-1
J: TRBJ2-3
size: .
CDR3: CASSQVPTSTFTDTQYF
DNA: TGTGCCAGCAGCCAAGTCCCGACTAGCACTTTCACAGATACGCAGTATTTT

D: .
V: TRBV9
J: TRBJ2-7
size: .
CDR3: CASSVDHGSYEQYF
DNA: TGTGCCAGCAGCGTAGATCATGGATCCTACGAGCAGTACTTC

D: TRBD1
V: TRBV6-5
J: TRBJ2-1
size: few
CDR3: CASRDRVKNEQFF
DNA: TGTGCCAGCCGGGACAGGGTAAAGAATGAGCAGTTCTTC

D: .
V: TRBV20-1
J: TRBJ1-1
size: .
CDR3: CSATGANTEAFF
DNA: TGCAGTGCTACCGGGGCCAACACTGAAGCTTTCTTT

D: TRBD2
V: TRBV7-8
J: TRBJ2-1
size: few
CDR3: CASSLPGLAEGWNEQFF
DNA: TGTGCCAGCAGCTTACCGGGACTAGCTGAAGGGTGGAATGAGCAGTTCTTC

D: .
V: TRBV5-1
J: TRBJ2-4
size: few
CDR3: CASSWGLTGEVQYF
DNA: TGCGCCAGCAGCTGGGGGCTGACGGGAGAGGTTCAGTACTTC

D: .
V: TRBV4-1
J: TRBJ2-3
size: .
CDR3: CASSQSDRPLEDTQYF
DNA: TGCGCCAGCAGCCAGAGCGACAGGCCCTTGGAAGATACGCAGTATTTT

D: .
V: TRBV7-9
J: TRBJ2-2
size: .
CDR3: CASSLIHGPNTGELFF
DNA: TGTGCCAGCAGCTTAATTCACGGACCAAACACCGGGGAGCTGTTTTTT

D: TRBD1
V: TRBV5-1
J: TRBJ2-7
size: few
CDR3: CASSSWTGEPYEQYF
DNA: TGCGCCAGCAGCAGCTGGACAGGCGAACCTTACGAGCAGTACTTC

D: TRBD1
V: TRBV28
J: TRBJ2-7
size: .
CDR3: CASGGPGTGNYEQYF
DNA: TGTGCCAGCGGTGGTCCGGGGACAGGGAACTACGAGCAGTACTTC

D: .
V: TRBV7-9
J: TRBJ2-3
size: few
CDR3: CASSSVKVGDPTDTQYF
DNA: TGTGCCAGCAGCTCCGTCAAGGTGGGAGACCCAACAGATACGCAGTATTTT

D: TRBD1
V: TRBV11-3
J: TRBJ2-7
size: few
CDR3: CASSLPLRDRGGYEQYF
DNA: TGTGCCAGCAGCTTACCCCTCCGGGACAGGGGTGGGTACGAGCAGTACTTC

D: .
V: TRBV11-2
J: TRBJ2-5
size: .
CDR3: CASSIRKTQYF
DNA: TGTGCCAGCAGCATCAGGAAGACCCAGTACTTC

D: .
V: TRBV15
J: TRBJ1-2
size: .
CDR3: CATSRDRVLIYGYTF
DNA: TGTGCCACCAGCAGAGATAGAGTCCTAATCTATGGCTACACCTTC

D: TRBD2
V: TRBV6-2/TRBV6-3
J: TRBJ2-4
size: few
CDR3: CASKRAGVLAKNIQYF
DNA: TGTGCCAGCAAGAGAGCGGGAGTTCTGGCCAAAAACATTCAGTACTTC

D: TRBD2
V: TRBV7-9
J: TRBJ2-7
size: few
CDR3: CASSLPKTSGSLYEQYF
DNA: TGTGCCAGCAGCTTACCGAAGACTAGCGGGAGCCTCTACGAGCAGTACTTC

D: TRBD2
V: TRBV7-6
J: TRBJ2-3
size: few
CDR3: CASSPRPGLAIDTQYF
DNA: TGTGCCAGCAGCCCTAGGCCGGGACTAGCAATAGATACGCAGTATTTT

D: .
V: TRBV27
J: TRBJ2-1
size: many
CDR3: CASSPRPPSSYNEQFF
DNA: TGTGCCAGCAGTCCTCGACCCCCTTCCTCCTACAATGAGCAGTTCTTC

D: .
V: TRBV7-9
J: TRBJ1-5
size: .
CDR3: CASSLGAGPFSNQPQHF
DNA: TGTGCCAGCAGCTTAGGAGCGGGTCCGTTTAGCAATCAGCCCCAGCATTTT

D: TRBD1
V: TRBV12-3/TRBV12-4
J: TRBJ1-1
size: few
CDR3: CASRSTGETEAFF
DNA: TGTGCCAGCAGATCTACAGGGGAAACTGAAGCTTTCTTT

D: .
V: TRBV7-8
J: TRBJ2-1
size: .
CDR3: CATQPYRIGIYNEQFF
DNA: TGTGCCACCCAACCCTACCGCATAGGGATATACAATGAGCAGTTCTTC

D: TRBD2
V: TRBV6-2/TRBV6-3
J: TRBJ2-1
size: .
CDR3: CASSYLLLAGEYNEQFF
DNA: TGTGCCAGCAGTTACCTATTACTAGCGGGAGAGTACAATGAGCAGTTCTTC

D: .
V: TRBV4-1
J: TRBJ2-3
size: few
CDR3: CASSQAGRGEGDTQYF
DNA: TGCGCCAGCAGCCAGGCCGGCAGGGGAGAAGGAGATACGCAGTATTTT